These 22 T cell receptor beta chains share one sample of origin, sequenced in a study of OX40 agonist ivuxolimab in advanced cancers. Clones were sequenced by immunoSEQ multiplex PCR, and TCRdb holds only the in-frame ones, with some missing. This sample has more than 85,000 clones, with about nine tenths found just once. The sequencing used CD4+ or CD8+ T cells sorted from blood, collected in a trial of the OX40 agonist ivuxolimab. The receptor source for this set is an adult with an advanced solid tumor such as melanoma, head and neck, liver or kidney cancer.

This sequence joins TRBV11-2 and TRBJ2-1; D might be TRBD2 (6 bases). Trimming shortened V by 5 bases and J by 8 bases, and 16 bases separated the two germline ends. This CDR3 region has 14 residues. Looked up from germline, CDR1 is SGHAT and CDR2 is FQNNGV. The CDR3 reads CASSIGLSADEQFF. As DNA, the CDR3 is TGTGCCAGCAGCATCGGACTATCCGCCGATGAGCAGTTCTTC. Full variable domain (outside the CDR3, taken from reference TRBV11-2 and TRBJ2-1): EAGVAQSPRYKIIEKRQSVAFWCNPISGHATLYWYQQILGQGPKLLIQFQNNGVVDDSQLPKDRFSAERLKGVDSTLKIQPAKLEDSAVYLCASSIGLSADEQFFGPGTRLTVL.

This clone has a single count. The chain employs TRBV19 and TRBJ1-1, with TRBD1 as a possible D gene (5 bases). Germline V gene data show CDR1 as LNHDA and CDR2 as SQIVND (reference sequence). The V end lost 7 bases, the J end lost 8 bases, and 17 bases lay between the germline ends. This CDR3 contains 13 residues. The CDR3 bases are TGTGCCAGTATCGCCAGGGATGGGGACGAAGCTTTCTTT. This translates into CASIARDGDEAFF. The whole variable domain, filled in from reference TRBV19 and TRBJ1-1, reads DGGITQSPKYLFRKEGQNVTLSCEQNLNHDAMYWYRQDPGQGLRLIYYSQIVNDFQKGDIAEGYSVSREKKESFPLTVTSAQKNPTAFYLCASIARDGDEAFFGQGTRLTVV.

This chain joins TRBV7-2 and TRBJ2-7, with TRBD2 matching over 11 bases. V was clipped by 4 bases and J by 2 bases; unmatched bases: 10. This CDR3 is built from 17 residues. Germline assignment: CDR1 SGHTA and CDR2 FQGNSA. CDR3 loop: CASSSRRVSGRAYEQYF. The CDR3 coding sequence is TGTGCCAGCAGCTCGCGCCGTGTTAGCGGGAGGGCCTACGAGCAGTACTTC.

V gene TRBV6-1 combines with J gene TRBJ2-7; D possibly corresponds to TRBD2 (6 bases). CDR1 and CDR2 from the germline V gene are MNHNS and SASEGT. Trimming took off 2 bases at V and 6 bases at J, with 14 bases between the two ends. The CDR3 consists of 14 residues. Here the CDR3 reads CASSEMGGTPEQYF. The DNA of the CDR3 is TGTGCCAGCAGTGAAATGGGCGGGACCCCCGAGCAGTACTTC.

V usage is TRBV19 and J usage is TRBJ1-1, with D unclear. The CDR3 is 14 residues long. V lost 7 bases to trimming and J lost 1 base, with 13 bases between them. Germline-derived CDR1 and CDR2 are LNHDA and SQIVND (reference sequence). The CDR3 here is CASNFRAQNTEAFF. The CDR3 nucleotides read TGTGCCAGTAATTTCCGGGCCCAGAACACTGAAGCTTTCTTT.

V usage is TRBV7-6 and J usage is TRBJ1-5; tentative D call: TRBD1 (5 bases). CDR3 length: 14 residues. Germline V gene sequence: CDR1 SGHVS, CDR2 FNYEAQ. Trimming left V 5 bases short and J 3 bases short, with 11 bases between. Here the CDR3 reads CASSAGRNNQPQHF. The DNA for the CDR3 is TGTGCCAGCAGCGCGGGACGGAACAATCAGCCCCAGCATTTT.

The sample holds one count of this clone. This sequence joins TRBV9 and TRBJ2-7; 10 bases are a match to TRBD1. The CDR3 has 15 amino acids. V trimming: 0 bases; J trimming: 3 bases; junction bases outside the gene matches: 3. CDR1 SGDLS and CDR2 YYNGEE come from the germline V gene. CDR3 DNA: TGTGCCAGCAGCGTAGGGACAGGGGGATTCTACGAGCAGTACTTC. Translation: CASSVGTGGFYEQYF.

J is TRBJ1-5 and V is TRBV2, with D unclear. The germline V gene has CDR1 SNHLY and CDR2 FYNNEI. This CDR3 contains 13 residues. The ends were cut back, 4 bases at V and 3 bases at J, with 7 bases in the middle. The CDR3: CASSGQVNQPQHF. DNA for the CDR3: TGTGCCAGCAGTGGCCAGGTCAATCAGCCCCAGCATTTT.

This clone was counted once. CDR3 loop: CASSQGLAGQRLYEQYF. The DNA of the CDR3 is TGTGCCAGCAGTCAGGGACTAGCGGGGCAGAGACTCTACGAGCAGTACTTC. The chain combines TRBV5-4 with TRBJ2-7, with 13 bases lining up with TRBD2. From germline, CDR1 is SGHNT and CDR2 YYREEE (reference sequence). Trimming removed 5 bases from V and 3 bases from J; junction bases left unmatched: 11. CDR3 length: 17 residues. Full variable domain (outside the CDR3, taken from reference TRBV5-4 and TRBJ2-7): ETGVTQSPTHLIKTRGQQVTLRCSSQSGHNTVSWYQQALGQGPQFIFQYYREEENGRGNFPPRFSGLQFPNYSSELNVNALELDDSALYLCASSQGLAGQRLYEQYFGPGTRLTVT.

This clone was seen only a few times. The gene calls are TRBV19 and TRBJ2-1; 7 bases align to TRBD1. V lost 6 bases and J lost 0; bases outside the gene matches: 5. The CDR3 contains 15 residues. CDR1 and CDR2 (germline): LNHDA, SQIVND (reference sequence). CDR3 sequence (DNA): TGTGCCAGTAGAAAGGGACAGAGCTCCTACAATGAGCAGTTCTTC. Its translation is CASRKGQSSYNEQFF.

V usage is TRBV12-5 and J usage is TRBJ2-7; TRBD1 is a possible D gene (5 bases). There are 13 residues in the CDR3. The V and J ends lost 1 base and 3 bases respectively, with 7 bases between them. CDR1 is LGHNT, CDR2 FRNRAP, per germline. CDR3 in DNA: TGTGCTAGTGGTTTGGGCAGGGACTACGAGCAGTACTTC. Translating it yields CASGLGRDYEQYF. Full variable domain (missing parts from reference TRBV12-5 and TRBJ2-7): DARVTQTPRHKVTEMGQEVTMRCQPILGHNTVFWYRQTMMQGLELLAYFRNRAPLDDSGMPKDRFSAEMPDATLATLKIQPSEPRDSAVYFCASGLGRDYEQYFGPGTRLTVT.

This chain connects TRBV5-1 to TRBJ2-7; TRBD1 matches 8 bases. Germline CDR1 reads SGHRS; CDR2 reads YFSETQ. This CDR3 is built from 15 residues. After removal of 3 bases from V and 3 bases from J, the junction contained 8 bases not matched to a gene. In DNA form, the CDR3 reads TGCGCCAGCAGCTCGAGACAGGGGATTCGCTACGAGCAGTACTTC. Encoded protein: CASSSRQGIRYEQYF.

To note about this clone: Other DNA sequences in this sample translate to the same CDR3. V gene TRBV2 combines with J gene TRBJ2-3, with TRBD2 matching 11 bases. The trim removed 5 bases at V and 1 base at J, leaving 2 bases unmatched. The V gene's germline CDR1 is SNHLY and CDR2 FYNNEI. CDR3 size: 15 residues. DNA of the CDR3: TGTGCCAGCAGTTTACTAGCGGGGGGCACAGATACGCAGTATTTT. It yields the protein CASSLLAGGTDTQYF.

This clone has only one observation. This chain uses TRBV2 with TRBJ2-7; 7 nucleotides align to TRBD1. The CDR3 has 15 residues. V shed 8 bases and J 2 bases; nucleotides not matched to a gene: 12. The germline CDR1 and CDR2 sequences are SNHLY and FYNNEI. In nucleotides, the CDR3 is TGTGCCAGCTCACTCGGGGTAGGGGGCGCCTACGAGCAGTACTTC. This gives the protein CASSLGVGGAYEQYF.

The chain carries TRBV19 and TRBJ2-7, with D possibly being TRBD1 (5 bases). Germline V CDR1 and CDR2: LNHDA, SQIVND (reference sequence). The CDR3 has 13 residues. The germline V and J ends were trimmed by 5 bases and 7 bases, with 15 bases remaining between them. CDR3 DNA: TGTGCCAGTAGTTGGGGTAGGGGATCGGAGCAGTACTTC. Residues: CASSWGRGSEQYF.

V gene TRBV7-2 combines with J gene TRBJ1-2, with D tentatively TRBD1 (5 bases). The length of the CDR3 is 16 residues. Trimming removed 2 bases from V and 7 bases from J, with 20 bases in between. The V gene's germline CDR1 is SGHTA and CDR2 FQGNSA. CDR3 amino acids: CASSLTAGAASFGYTF. The CDR3 DNA is TGTGCCAGCAGCTTAACAGCCGGGGCGGCCTCGTTTGGCTACACCTTC.

The chain links TRBV21-1 to TRBJ1-2. TRBV21-1 is labeled a pseudogene. This CDR3 is built from 16 residues. Here the CDR3 DNA reads TGTGCCAGCAGCCTTTGGGCAAGGCTGGGGAAGGATGGCTACACCTTC. This codes for CASSLWARLGKDGYTF.

The rearrangement uses TRBV29-1 and TRBJ1-5, with D possibly matching TRBD1 (5 bases). The CDR3 consists of 13 residues. The germline CDR1 and CDR2 sequences are SQVTM and ANQGSEA. The V gene lost 4 bases and the J gene lost 3 bases, with 10 bases spanning the gap. The CDR3 bases are TGCAGCGTTGGGACACAACCCAATCAGCCCCAGCATTTT. Translating it yields CSVGTQPNQPQHF. Together with reference TRBV29-1 and TRBJ1-5, the CDR3 gives the full variable domain: SAVISQKPSRDICQRGTSLTIQCQVDSQVTMMFWYRQQPGQSLTLIATANQGSEATYESGFVIDKFPISRPNLTFSTLTVSNMSPEDSSIYLCSVGTQPNQPQHFGDGTRLSIL.

This sequence joins TRBV2 and TRBJ2-2; TRBD2 agrees at 10 bases. This CDR3 has 15 residues. Germline-derived CDR1 and CDR2 are SNHLY and FYNNEI. V lost 6 bases and J lost 4; bases outside the gene matches: 5. CDR3 DNA sequence: TGTGCCAGCAGCCTTCTAGCGGGAGTCACCGGGGAGCTGTTTTTT. Translated: CASSLLAGVTGELFF.

This chain connects TRBV7-2 to TRBJ2-6; perhaps TRBD2 as D (5 bases). Germline V lookup: CDR1 SGHTA, CDR2 FQGNSA. V gave up 1 base and J gave up 2 bases, with 9 bases separating them. This CDR3 is 16 amino acids long. In nucleotides, the CDR3 is TGTGCCAGCAGCTTAGATGTGGGAGCTGGGGCCAACGTCCTGACTTTC. This gives the protein CASSLDVGAGANVLTF.

The V gene is TRBV10-3, the J gene TRBJ2-2; maybe TRBD2 (7 bases). In germline, CDR1 is ENHRY, CDR2 SYGVKD. The CDR3 has 15 residues. Trimming took 6 bases from V and 2 from J, leaving 13 bases between them. The CDR3 here is CAIRGGGLNTGELFF. DNA of the CDR3: TGTGCCATCAGGGGAGGGGGACTCAACACCGGGGAGCTGTTTTTT.

The rearrangement uses TRBV18 and TRBJ1-4; D is unclear. Deletions cut 8 bases from V and 6 bases from J, with 22 bases between. This CDR3 contains 16 residues. CDR1 and CDR2 (germline): KGHSH, LQKENI. The CDR3 region is CASKRNPGPRDEKLFF. DNA for the CDR3: TGTGCCAGCAAGCGGAACCCGGGCCCCCGGGATGAAAAACTGTTTTTT.